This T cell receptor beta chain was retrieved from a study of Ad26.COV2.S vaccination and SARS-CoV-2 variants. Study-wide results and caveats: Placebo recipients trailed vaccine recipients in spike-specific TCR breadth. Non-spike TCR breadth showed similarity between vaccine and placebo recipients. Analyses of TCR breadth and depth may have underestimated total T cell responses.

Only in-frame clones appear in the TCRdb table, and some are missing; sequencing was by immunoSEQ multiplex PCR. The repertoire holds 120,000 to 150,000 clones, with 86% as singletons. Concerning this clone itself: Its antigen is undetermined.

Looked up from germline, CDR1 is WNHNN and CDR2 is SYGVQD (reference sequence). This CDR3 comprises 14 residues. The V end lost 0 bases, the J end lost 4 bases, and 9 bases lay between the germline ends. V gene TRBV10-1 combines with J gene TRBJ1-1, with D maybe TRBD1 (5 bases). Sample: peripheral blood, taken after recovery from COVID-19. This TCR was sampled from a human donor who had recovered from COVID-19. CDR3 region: CASSESRDGTEAFF. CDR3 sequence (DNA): TGCGCCAGCAGTGAGTCCAGGGATGGCACTGAAGCTTTCTTT.